This note documents a single TCR beta chain sequence. This clone was seen a single time. Its antigen remains unidentified. No quality values exist for individual bases; no much larger clone is one base distant. This record belongs to a study of control samples from healthy donors and cancer patients (TCRdb year 2020). Libraries were built with the immunoSEQ multiplex PCR assay. The table was pulled from immuneACCESS by TCRdb, which kept in-frame rearrangements only. Such tables lose some clones; where checked, under half of the loss comes from unresolved V genes, and the rest has no known cause. This sample comprises 190,000 or so clones, around 93% of them detected only once. Roughly 1.5% of the sample comes from the top ten. The CDR3 covers 18 residues, taking in both the cysteine and the phenylalanine. The CDR3 DNA has 54 bases and is translated from base 1. A distance of 25 bases separates the germline ends of V and J, which lose 3 bases and 5 bases respectively. CDR1 and CDR2 are read off the germline V gene as MGHDK and SYGVNS.

The sequence derives from a man between 18 and 29 years old in good health. Sample: blood. The chain is assembled from TRBV25-1 and TRBJ1-2, with the D segment identity uncertain. The nucleotide sequence is TGTGCCAGCAGTGACGACCTGGGTGGATCAATGGGGAGGTATGGCTACACCTTC. It codes for CASSDDLGGSMGRYGYTF.